The entry below describes one TCR beta chain. This entry is derived from a study of cytomegalovirus exposure and HLA in healthy donors. Study information: The 100 to 150 validation repertoires and the approximately 690 first-cohort repertoires shared a platform, a later analysis reported.

Sequencing was performed with immunoSEQ multiplex PCR; in TCRdb, only in-frame clones are kept and a portion is missing. The sample carries roughly 250,000 clones, about 87% recorded once. Germline V gene data show CDR1 as SGHVS and CDR2 as FQNEAQ. The V end lost 5 bases, the J end lost 12 bases, and 16 bases lay between the germline ends. This CDR3 is built from 12 residues. V is TRBV7-8 and J is TRBJ1-1; D may be TRBD1 (6 bases). This TCR came from a man between 18 and 29 years old in good health and CMV-seronegative. Sequencing was done on a sample of PBMCs. The CDR3 sequence is CASSATGPETFF. The DNA for the CDR3 is TGTGCCAGCAGCGCCACAGGGCCCGAGACTTTCTTT. The variable domain in full, with the rest retrieved from reference TRBV7-8 and TRBJ1-1, is GAGVSQSPRYKVAKRGQDVALRCDPISGHVSLFWYQQALGQGPEFLTYFQNEAQLDKSGLPSDRFFAERPEGSVSTLKIQRTQQEDSAVYLCASSATGPETFFGQGTRLTVV.